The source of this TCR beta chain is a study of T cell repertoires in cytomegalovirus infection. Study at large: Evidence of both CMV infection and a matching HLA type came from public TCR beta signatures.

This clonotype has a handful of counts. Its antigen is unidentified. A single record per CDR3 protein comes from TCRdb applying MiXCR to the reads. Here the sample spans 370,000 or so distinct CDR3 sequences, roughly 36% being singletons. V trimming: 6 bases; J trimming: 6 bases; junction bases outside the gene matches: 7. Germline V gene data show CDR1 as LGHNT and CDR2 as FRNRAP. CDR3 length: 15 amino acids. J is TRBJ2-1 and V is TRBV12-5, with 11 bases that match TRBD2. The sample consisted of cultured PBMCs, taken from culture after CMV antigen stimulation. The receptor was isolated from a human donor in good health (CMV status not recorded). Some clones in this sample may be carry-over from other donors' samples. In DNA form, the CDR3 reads TGTGCTAGTGGCACACTAGCGGGAGTCGGCAATGAGCAGTTCTTC. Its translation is CASGTLAGVGNEQFF. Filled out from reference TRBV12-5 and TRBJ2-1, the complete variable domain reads DARVTQTPRHKVTEMGQEVTMRCQPILGHNTVFWYRQTMMQGLELLAYFRNRAPLDDSGMPKDRFSAEMPDATLATLKIQPSEPRDSAVYFCASGTLAGVGNEQFFGPGTRLTVL.